Following are 11 T cell receptor beta chains from one sample sequenced in a study of control samples from healthy donors and cancer patients. Generated by immunoSEQ multiplex PCR, the TCRdb table keeps only in-frame clones and is missing some. The sample includes 150,000 or so clones, about 90% seen only once; the top ten take 12%. Sequenced input: blood. The receptor source for this set is a man aged 30 to 45 in good health.

The chain is built from TRBV24-1 and TRBJ1-1; TRBD1 might be the D (5 bases). Germline loops: CDR1 KGHDR, CDR2 SFDVKD. The V and J ends lost 1 base and 9 bases respectively, with 8 bases between them. The CDR3 is 12 amino acids. This CDR3 reads CATSDFQGKAFF. The CDR3 region has the DNA TGTGCCACCAGTGATTTCCAGGGTAAAGCTTTCTTT.

The rearrangement joins TRBV15 to TRBJ1-1; a possible D gene is TRBD1 (5 bases). Germline V gives CDR1 LNHNV, CDR2 YYDKDF (reference sequence). The CDR3 spans 15 residues. The V end was cut by 0 bases, the J end by 8 bases, with 16 bases between. The CDR3, as DNA: TGTGCCACCAGCAGAGATCAGAAGATCGGGACCGAAGCTTTCTTT. It encodes CATSRDQKIGTEAFF.

The rearrangement links TRBV9 to TRBJ2-3, with D perhaps assigned TRBD1 or TRBD2 (6 bases each). The CDR3 extends over 15 amino acids. V shed 7 bases and J shed 6 bases, with 21 bases lying between them. CDR1 is SGDLS and CDR2 is YYNGEE in the germline V gene. Written as DNA, the CDR3 is TGTGCCAGCGCCCCCTACGTGGGGGGCATGGATACGCAGTATTTT. This sequence encodes CASAPYVGGMDTQYF.

The chain couples TRBV19 to TRBJ2-2, with 11 bases that match TRBD1. This CDR3 has 16 amino acids. The junction had 5 bases not matched to a gene; V was cut back by 6 bases and J by 2 bases. Germline CDR1 LNHDA, CDR2 SQIVND (reference sequence). CDR3 in DNA: TGTGCCAGTAGACCAGGACAGGGGGCAAACACCGGGGAGCTGTTTTTT. Protein product: CASRPGQGANTGELFF.

V usage is TRBV25-1 and J usage is TRBJ1-3; weak D call: TRBD1 (5 bases). Trimming stripped 6 bases from V and 8 bases from J, with 17 bases between. CDR1 and CDR2 from the germline V gene are MGHDK and SYGVNS. This CDR3 has 14 amino acids. The DNA of the CDR3 is TGTGCCAGCAGCGCACCATCTCAGGGTTACACCATATATTTT. Protein sequence: CASSAPSQGYTIYF.

The rearrangement uses TRBV7-2 and TRBJ2-1; D remains unclear. Per the germline V gene, CDR1 is SGHTA and CDR2 is FQGNSA. Trimming took off 4 bases at V and 8 bases at J, with 6 bases between the two ends. The CDR3 spans 11 residues. CDR3 coding DNA: TGTGCCAGCAGCTGGGCTTATGAGCAGTTCTTC. This translates into CASSWAYEQFF.

The chain recombines TRBV29-1 with TRBJ1-1; D not certain. This CDR3 is built from 12 residues. The germline V gene has CDR1 SQVTM and CDR2 ANQGSEA. Trimming pared 8 bases from V and 3 bases from J, leaving 13 bases between. CDR3 DNA sequence: TGCAGCATCCTCAAACTGGACACTGAAGCTTTCTTT. This sequence encodes CSILKLDTEAFF.

This chain links TRBV9 with TRBJ2-1; possibly TRBD1 or TRBD2 for D (5 bases each). Trimming removed 2 bases at V and 7 bases at J, with 13 bases between. The length of the CDR3 is 14 residues. Looked up from germline, CDR1 is SGDLS and CDR2 is YYNGEE. Written as DNA, the CDR3 is TGTGCCAGCAGCGTTGGGGCAGAGGGGAATGAGCAGTTCTTC. Translated: CASSVGAEGNEQFF.

CDR3 nucleotides: TGTGCCAGCAGCCCCAGGCCTTCCGATGAAAAACTGTTTTTT. Its protein is CASSPRPSDEKLFF. The rearrangement uses TRBV5-4 and TRBJ1-4, with D unresolved. In germline, CDR1 is SGHNT, CDR2 YYREEE (reference sequence). The CDR3 extends over 14 amino acids. Trimming removed 4 bases from V and 6 bases from J, with 13 bases in between.

The V gene is TRBV20-1, the J gene TRBJ1-2; no definite D call. CDR1 is DFQATT and CDR2 is SNEGSKA in the germline V gene (reference sequence). This CDR3 contains 11 residues. V dropped 5 bases and J dropped 8 bases, with 12 bases sitting between them. CDR3 bases: TGCAGTGCTCACGAGACATCCGGCTACACCTTC. Residues: CSAHETSGYTF.

The chain has TRBV2 and TRBJ2-3; 7 bases line up with TRBD1. The J segment lost 1 base and the V segment lost 3 bases, leaving 10 bases of the junction unmatched. The CDR3 sequence is 17 residues long. The V gene's germline CDR1 is SNHLY and CDR2 FYNNEI. Here the CDR3 reads CASSEGQSVSGTDTQYF. In DNA form, the CDR3 reads TGTGCCAGCAGTGAGGGACAGTCCGTTTCGGGCACAGATACGCAGTATTTT. Based on the CDR3 plus reference TRBV2 and TRBJ2-3, the full variable domain is EPEVTQTPSHQVTQMGQEVILRCVPISNHLYFYWYRQILGQKVEFLVSFYNNEISEKSEIFDDQFSVERPDGSNFTLKIRSTKLEDSAMYFCASSEGQSVSGTDTQYFGPGTRLTVL.